The 25 T cell receptor beta chains listed next were all sequenced from one sample in a study of beta chain features in type 1 diabetes. Notes on the study in general: Moderately but significantly shorter TCRB CDR3s were found in Type 1 diabetes patients in all four CD4+ subsets.

Their target antigens are unknown. Every isolated RNA sample was fully reverse transcribed, so sequencing captured expressed TCRB transcripts. TCRdb's copy holds only in-frame clones and misses some; the assay was immunoSEQ multiplex PCR. This sample has about 48,000 clones, with roughly two fifths found just once. Sequencing used Tregs from blood. These receptors were taken from a man aged 25 to 40 with type 1 diabetes.

Within the sample, this clone is medium-sized. The chain has TRBV5-4 and TRBJ2-2, with TRBD1 identical over 8 bases. The CDR3 loop spans 14 amino acids. The J segment lost 3 bases and the V segment lost 3 bases, leaving 1 base of the junction unmatched. CDR1 and CDR2 from the germline V gene are SGHNT and YYREEE (reference sequence). As DNA, the CDR3 is TGTGCCAGCAGCTCGGGACAGGACACCGGGGAGCTGTTTTTT. This sequence encodes CASSSGQDTGELFF.

The rearrangement links TRBV5-4 to TRBJ2-3; the D is unclear. The CDR3 has 13 residues. Germline values: CDR1 SGHNT, CDR2 YYREEE (reference sequence). V was cut by 3 bases and J by 1 base, with 6 bases left in between. The CDR3 loop is CASSSPGTDTQYF. DNA for the CDR3: TGTGCCAGCAGCTCTCCGGGCACAGATACGCAGTATTTT.

This clone was seen only a few times. V usage is TRBV14 and J usage is TRBJ2-5; D is unresolved. Germline V gene data show CDR1 as SGHDN and CDR2 as FVKESK. V lost 3 bases, J lost 5 bases, and 7 bases lay in between. The CDR3 totals 12 residues. The CDR3 is CASSQYRETQYF. The DNA for the CDR3 is TGTGCCAGCAGCCAGTATCGGGAGACCCAGTACTTC.

V usage is TRBV7-9 and J usage is TRBJ1-5; TRBD1 matches at 7 bases. The V gene end was trimmed by 6 bases and the J gene end by 2 bases; junction bases not matched to a gene: 1. Germline CDR1 is SEHNR and CDR2 is FQNEAQ (reference sequence). The CDR3 totals 13 residues. In nucleotides, the CDR3 is TGTGCCAGCAGGCAGGGGGGCAATCAGCCCCAGCATTTT. Its translation: CASRQGGNQPQHF.

This clone has a handful of counts. The chain carries TRBV29-1 and TRBJ2-3; D might be TRBD1 (5 bases). The V gene's germline CDR1 is SQVTM and CDR2 ANQGSEA. Trimming removed 4 bases from V and 0 bases from J, with 5 bases in between. This CDR3 is 12 amino acids long. The CDR3 sequence is CSVGTSTDTQYF. CDR3 coding DNA: TGCAGCGTTGGGACAAGCACAGATACGCAGTATTTT.

The DNA for the CDR3 is TGCGCCAGCAGCTTGGTCACAGGGGGGGCCTACGAGCAGTACTTC. It specifies CASSLVTGGAYEQYF. V is TRBV5-1 and J is TRBJ2-5, with TRBD1 as a possible D gene (8 bases). The J call may be in error: the DNA end matches TRBJ2-7 better. The CDR3 consists of 15 residues. Per germline, CDR1 SGHRS and CDR2 YFSETQ.

V and J are TRBV2 and TRBJ1-5, with D hard to call. Trimming took 7 bases from V and 6 from J, leaving 10 bases between them. CDR1 and CDR2 from the germline V gene are SNHLY and FYNNEI. The CDR3 is 12 amino acids. Here the CDR3 DNA reads TGTGCCAGCACCTCTACGGGTCAGCCCCAGCATTTT. Its translation: CASTSTGQPQHF.

The chain couples TRBV20-1 to TRBJ2-3, with D possibly being TRBD2 (5 bases). Germline V gives CDR1 DFQATT, CDR2 SNEGSKA (reference sequence). V was clipped by 4 bases and J by 6 bases, with 8 bases between them. This CDR3 is 11 amino acids long. In DNA form, the CDR3 reads TGCAGTGCTACTATAGCGGATACGCAGTATTTT. This codes for CSATIADTQYF.

The rearrangement joins TRBV28 to TRBJ1-1; TRBD1 agrees at 8 bases. The CDR3 has 16 amino acids. The V gene end was trimmed by 2 bases and the J gene end by 5 bases; junction bases not matched to a gene: 10. Per germline, CDR1 MDHEN and CDR2 SYDVKM. This chain's CDR3 is CASSLQGAIRGTEAFF. For the CDR3, the DNA is TGTGCCAGCAGTTTACAGGGGGCGATTCGAGGGACTGAAGCTTTCTTT.

V is TRBV13 and J is TRBJ1-1; TRBD1 aligns across 7 bases. Germline V gives CDR1 PRHDT, CDR2 FYEKMQ (reference sequence). The CDR3 extends over 18 amino acids. The V segment lost 0 bases and the J segment 0 bases; nucleotides outside the gene matches: 10. DNA of the CDR3: TGTGCCAGCAGCTTAGGGGCCGGACAGGTTCCTATGAACACTGAAGCTTTCTTT. It codes for CASSLGAGQVPMNTEAFF.

The genes are TRBV5-1 and TRBJ2-7, with TRBD2 identical over 14 bases. Unmatched junction bases numbered 9, after V lost 0 bases and J lost 7 bases. The germline V gene encodes CDR1 SGHRS and CDR2 YFSETQ. CDR3 length equals 17 residues. The CDR3 spells CASSLGRTSGRNEEQYF. In DNA, the CDR3 is TGCGCCAGCAGCTTGGGAAGGACTAGCGGGAGGAATGAAGAGCAGTACTTC.

This clone came up a few times. V and J are TRBV27 and TRBJ2-7; D is undetermined. In germline, CDR1 is MNHEY, CDR2 SMNVEV (reference sequence). This CDR3 is built from 11 residues. V was pared by 4 bases and J by 1 base, with 2 bases between. The CDR3 region is CASSSSYEQYF. The CDR3 coding sequence is TGTGCCAGCAGTTCATCCTACGAGCAGTACTTC.

This CDR3 reads CASSSQLAGFEEQFF. CDR3 nucleotide sequence: TGTGCCAGCAGCTCCCAACTAGCGGGCTTTGAGGAGCAGTTCTTC. The chain is built from TRBV11-2 and TRBJ2-1; the match to TRBD2 covers 9 bases. The CDR3 runs to 15 residues. V was clipped by 4 bases and J by 10 bases; unmatched bases: 11. Germline-derived CDR1 and CDR2 are SGHAT and FQNNGV.

The V and J genes are TRBV5-6 and TRBJ2-7, with 8 bases that match TRBD1. V gave up 3 bases and J gave up 2 bases; unmatched junction bases: 4. Per germline, CDR1 SGHDT and CDR2 YYEEEE. The CDR3 is 14 amino acids. The CDR3, as DNA: TGTGCCAGCAGCTGGGGGACAGGTGCCTACGAGCAGTACTTC. Translation: CASSWGTGAYEQYF.

This clone has more than one count but fewer than ten. J is TRBJ1-1 and V is TRBV7-9; 8 bases are a match to TRBD1. After removal of 5 bases from V and 4 bases from J, the junction contained 12 bases not matched to a gene. CDR1 and CDR2 from the germline V gene are SEHNR and FQNEAQ (reference sequence). The CDR3 length is 16 residues. The CDR3 DNA reads as TGTGCCAGCAGCCCGACATGGCAGGGGGCTAGCACTGAAGCTTTCTTT. It specifies CASSPTWQGASTEAFF.

In this sample, this clone turned up a few times. The rearrangement uses TRBV4-3 and TRBJ2-7; D is perhaps TRBD2 (6 bases). The V end was cut by 6 bases, the J end by 1 base, with 16 bases between. The CDR3 sequence is 15 residues long. Germline V gene sequence: CDR1 LGHNA, CDR2 YSLEER. CDR3 sequence reads: CASRRTHGGSYEQYF. The CDR3 DNA reads as TGCGCCAGCAGGCGAACCCACGGGGGTTCCTACGAGCAGTACTTC.

This sequence joins TRBV2 and TRBJ1-4; D not certain. The CDR3 loop spans 14 amino acids. Germline lookup yields CDR1 SNHLY and CDR2 FYNNEI. The V and J ends lost 7 bases and 8 bases respectively, with 17 bases between them. CDR3 loop: CASIRGVRREKLFF. The CDR3 DNA reads TGTGCCAGCATCCGAGGAGTTCGGAGGGAAAAACTGTTTTTT.

In its sample, this clone is medium-sized (0.01 to 0.1%). This chain joins TRBV10-3 and TRBJ2-7; 9 nucleotides agree with TRBD2. The CDR3 consists of 18 residues. Per the germline V gene, CDR1 is ENHRY and CDR2 is SYGVKD. J gave up 0 bases and V 4 bases, and 13 bases lay outside the gene matches. The DNA for the CDR3 is TGTGCCATCAGTGGCGGGGGGGTAGTAGCGGGAGCCTCCTACGAGCAGTACTTC. This encodes CAISGGGVVAGASYEQYF.

This clone was seen more than once but under ten times. V is TRBV11-2 and J is TRBJ2-1; 12 bases line up with TRBD2. The CDR3 consists of 18 residues. Germline V gene sequence: CDR1 SGHAT, CDR2 FQNNGV. The J segment lost 9 bases and the V segment lost 5 bases, leaving 17 bases of the junction unmatched. CDR3 sequence: CASSPLLRASGRVIEQFF. The CDR3 region has the DNA TGTGCCAGCAGCCCACTACTAAGGGCTAGCGGGAGGGTTATTGAGCAGTTCTTC.

The V call is TRBV11-2, the J call TRBJ2-3, with TRBD1 identical over 8 bases. V shed 3 bases and J 4 bases; nucleotides not matched to a gene: 6. This CDR3 has 15 amino acids. In germline, CDR1 is SGHAT, CDR2 FQNNGV. CDR3 sequence: CASSLPGGVADTQYF. The CDR3 nucleotides read TGTGCCAGCAGCTTGCCAGGGGGCGTGGCAGATACGCAGTATTTT.

This chain's CDR3 is CASSAELAGDNEQFF. CDR3 bases: TGTGCCAGCAGTGCAGAACTAGCGGGAGACAATGAGCAGTTCTTC. This chain connects TRBV2 to TRBJ2-1; 11 nucleotides align to TRBD2. The CDR3 spans 15 residues. With 4 bases clipped from V and 5 bases from J, the junction kept 4 bases outside the gene matches. Germline V CDR1 and CDR2: SNHLY, FYNNEI.

This clone was seen more than once but under ten times. The chain carries TRBV10-3 and TRBJ2-5; TRBD2 agrees at 9 bases. Germline CDR1 is ENHRY and CDR2 is SYGVKD. The CDR3 loop spans 18 amino acids. The V gene end was trimmed by 0 bases and the J gene end by 3 bases; junction bases not matched to a gene: 11. The CDR3 DNA sequence: TGTGCCATCAGTGAGTCTGAAGCTAGCGGGATAAAGGAAGAGACCCAGTACTTC. This translates into CAISESEASGIKEETQYF.

A single count supports this clone. The CDR3 DNA is TGTGCCAGCAGCGATATGAGCGGGAAGACCTACAATGAGCAGTTCTTC. Translation gives CASSDMSGKTYNEQFF. J is TRBJ2-1 and V is TRBV4-2; 7 nucleotides agree with TRBD2. The V gene end was trimmed by 5 bases and the J gene end by 2 bases; junction bases not matched to a gene: 9. This CDR3 has 16 amino acids. Germline loops: CDR1 LGHNA, CDR2 YNFKEQ.

The V and J genes are TRBV7-8 and TRBJ2-7; 12 bases align to TRBD2. Germline V gene sequence: CDR1 SGHVS, CDR2 FQNEAQ. There are 16 residues in the CDR3. Unmatched junction bases numbered 12, after V lost 5 bases and J lost 7 bases. CDR3 in DNA: TGTGCCAGCAGCCTGGGAAGACTAGCGGGAGCAGGGGAGCAGTACTTC. Residues: CASSLGRLAGAGEQYF.

The chain recombines TRBV10-3 with TRBJ2-1, with D unclear. Germline loops: CDR1 ENHRY, CDR2 SYGVKD. This CDR3 spans 16 amino acids. The V end lost 4 bases, the J end lost 5 bases, and 18 bases lay between the germline ends. The CDR3 DNA sequence: TGTGCCATCAGTGTGGCCAGCCAGGCAACAAACAATGAGCAGTTCTTC. Protein product: CAISVASQATNNEQFF.